The 18 T cell receptor beta chains below all came from one sample that was sequenced in a study of CD4 T cells in relation to SARS-CoV-2 and coronaviruses. These receptors' antigens are unknown. Sequencing used immunoSEQ multiplex PCR; TCRdb keeps in-frame clones, though not all of them. The table includes about 26,000 clones, roughly 80% detected once. Before the COVID-19 pandemic, during about 2011-2019, CD4+ T cells were taken from unexposed donors. After about 10 days of culture, CD4+ T cells were isolated. The sequencing sample was made of CD4+ T cells from PBMCs, cultured in vitro. The receptors originated from a human donor in good health.

Here the CDR3 reads CASSRPAGASTEAFF. CDR3 DNA: TGTGCCAGCAGCCGCCCGGCTGGGGCGAGCACTGAAGCTTTCTTT. The J gene is TRBJ1-1, the V gene TRBV4-2; D is possibly TRBD1 (5 bases). Trimming cost V 4 bases and J 4 bases, with 16 bases left between them. The CDR3 runs to 15 residues. Germline-derived CDR1 and CDR2 are LGHNA and YNFKEQ.

This clone has only a few counts. The CDR3 sequence is CASSLASRGRGEQYF. The DNA of the CDR3 is TGTGCCAGCAGCTTGGCCAGTAGGGGGAGAGGCGAGCAGTACTTC. The chain is built from TRBV5-4 and TRBJ2-7, with D perhaps matching TRBD1 (6 bases). V was clipped by 0 bases and J by 6 bases, with 16 bases between them. From germline, CDR1 is SGHNT and CDR2 YYREEE (reference sequence). This CDR3 is 15 amino acids long.

The CDR3 loop reads CASSSPAIGTEAFF. The CDR3 DNA is TGTGCCAGCAGTTCCCCAGCGATCGGCACTGAAGCTTTCTTT. This chain joins TRBV28 and TRBJ1-1, with no clear D. V shed 4 bases and J shed 4 bases, with 13 bases lying between them. CDR3 length equals 14 residues. From germline, CDR1 is MDHEN and CDR2 SYDVKM.

The rearrangement joins TRBV5-1 to TRBJ2-5, with 7 bases that match TRBD1. This CDR3 comprises 14 residues. Trimming took 3 bases from V and 5 from J; bases not matched to a gene: 7. Germline CDR1 SGHRS, CDR2 YFSETQ. CDR3 protein: CASSWGTVEETQYF. The DNA of the CDR3 is TGCGCCAGCAGCTGGGGGACAGTCGAGGAGACCCAGTACTTC. The entire variable domain, with the rest obtained from reference TRBV5-1 and TRBJ2-5, is as follows: KAGVTQTPRYLIKTRGQQVTLSCSPISGHRSVSWYQQTPGQGLQFLFEYFSETQRNKGNFPGRFSGRQFSNSRSEMNVSTLELGDSALYLCASSWGTVEETQYFGPGTRLLVL.

The chain links TRBV5-1 to TRBJ2-1; D might be TRBD1 or TRBD2, each matching 7 bases. The germline V gene encodes CDR1 SGHRS and CDR2 YFSETQ. The V end lost 4 bases, the J end lost 12 bases, and 17 bases lay between the germline ends. This CDR3 contains 13 residues. CDR3 coding DNA: TGCGCCAGCAGCGTTCAGGGGGGGGCGTTGCAGTTCTTC. It is translated as CASSVQGGALQFF.

The J gene is TRBJ2-7, the V gene TRBV2; 7 nucleotides agree with TRBD1. Germline V lookup: CDR1 SNHLY, CDR2 FYNNEI. The CDR3 length is 12 residues. V dropped 8 bases and J dropped 3; count of bases not matched to a gene: 4. The DNA of the CDR3 is TGTGCCAGCTCGAGACAGGGCTACGAGCAGTACTTC. This encodes CASSRQGYEQYF.

The rearrangement links TRBV20-1 to TRBJ1-3; D ambiguous. V was clipped by 3 bases and J by 3 bases, with 9 bases between them. Germline V gene data show CDR1 as DFQATT and CDR2 as SNEGSKA (reference sequence). This CDR3 has 13 residues. The DNA of the CDR3 is TGCAGTGCTAGTCCCCCCGGTGGAAACACCATATATTTT. It yields the protein CSASPPGGNTIYF.

The rearrangement links TRBV7-9 to TRBJ2-7; 9 bases are a match to TRBD1. CDR1 SEHNR and CDR2 FQNEAQ come from the germline V gene (reference sequence). V shed 1 base, J shed 4 bases, and the junction held 2 bases outside the gene matches. The CDR3 is 14 amino acids. CDR3 sequence reads: CASSLGGTGYEQYF. The CDR3 nucleotides are TGTGCCAGCAGCTTAGGCGGGACAGGGTACGAGCAGTACTTC.

This chain links TRBV29-1 with TRBJ2-5, with D possibly called TRBD1 or TRBD2 (5 bases each). Germline V gives CDR1 SQVTM, CDR2 ANQGSEA. The CDR3 loop spans 12 amino acids. V was cut by 5 bases and J by 5 bases, with 12 bases left in between. CDR3 residues: CSVPMGDETQYF. The CDR3 bases are TGCAGCGTTCCCATGGGGGACGAGACCCAGTACTTC.

The DNA for the CDR3 is TGTGCCAGCTCCCCAGGGTTGCTCCAAGAGACCCAGTACTTC. Protein product: CASSPGLLQETQYF. The chain combines TRBV18 with TRBJ2-5; D perhaps matches TRBD1 (5 bases). The CDR3 consists of 14 residues. Between the trimmed V and J ends, which lost 6 bases and 1 base, there was a span of 12 bases. CDR1 is KGHSH, CDR2 LQKENI, per germline.

The chain has TRBV13 and TRBJ2-2, with 8 bases aligning to TRBD2. Germline V gene lookup returns CDR1 PRHDT and CDR2 FYEKMQ (reference sequence). The CDR3 is made up of 15 amino acids. Trimming removed 5 bases from V and 8 bases from J; junction bases left unmatched: 10. The CDR3 sequence: CASSAGLGRFGELFF. CDR3 in DNA: TGTGCCAGCAGCGCGGGACTAGGTCGGTTTGGGGAGCTGTTTTTT.

The chain uses TRBV3-1 (or the pseudogene TRBV3-2) and TRBJ2-3; tentatively, D is TRBD2 (5 bases). Trimming removed 4 bases from V and 4 bases from J, with 18 bases in between. Germline V gene data show CDR1 as LGHDT and CDR2 as YNNKEL (reference sequence). The CDR3 extends over 16 amino acids. The CDR3 sequence: CASSPDGIPFPDTQYF. CDR3 DNA: TGTGCCAGCAGCCCAGACGGGATCCCTTTCCCAGATACGCAGTATTTT.

This clone was observed a handful of times. This chain joins TRBV4-1 and TRBJ1-2; D gene ambiguous. Trimming removed 0 bases from V and 1 base from J, with 15 bases in between. CDR1 is MGHRA and CDR2 is YSYEKL in the germline V gene. The CDR3 totals 17 residues. The CDR3 bases are TGCGCCAGCAGCCAAGATCTTCTGCCTTCAGTTAACTATGGCTACACCTTC. Translated, it gives CASSQDLLPSVNYGYTF.

The CDR3 is CASSPYRRTFYGYTF. In nucleotides, the CDR3 is TGTGCCAGCAGTCCCTACAGGAGAACCTTCTATGGCTACACCTTC. The V and J genes are TRBV28 and TRBJ1-2; tentative D call: TRBD1 (5 bases). CDR1 and CDR2 (germline): MDHEN, SYDVKM. CDR3 length: 15 amino acids. V lost 5 bases to trimming and J lost 4 bases, with 17 bases between them.

V is TRBV3-1 (or the pseudogene TRBV3-2) and J is TRBJ1-5; D may be TRBD1 (5 bases). This CDR3 contains 16 residues. The V gene lost 4 bases and the J gene lost 6 bases, with 19 bases spanning the gap. Germline V gene lookup returns CDR1 LGHDT and CDR2 YNNKEL (reference sequence). CDR3 amino acids: CASSLGLGSGGQPQHF. The CDR3 DNA follows: TGTGCCAGCAGCCTGGGCCTAGGCTCGGGGGGTCAGCCCCAGCATTTT.

The rearrangement joins TRBV5-1 to TRBJ2-3; TRBD2 aligns across 8 bases. Per the germline V gene, CDR1 is SGHRS and CDR2 is YFSETQ. After removal of 4 bases from V and 2 bases from J, the junction contained 3 bases not matched to a gene. The CDR3 extends over 14 amino acids. The CDR3 loop is CASSGAGDTDTQYF. The CDR3 nucleotides are TGCGCCAGCAGCGGAGCGGGGGACACAGATACGCAGTATTTT.

The CDR3 DNA is TGTGCCAGCAGCCCGACCGGGACGGTGAACACTGAAGCTTTCTTT. Translated, it gives CASSPTGTVNTEAFF. V gene TRBV7-8 combines with J gene TRBJ1-1; the D gene is possibly TRBD1 (5 bases). The CDR3 spans 15 residues. V was clipped by 5 bases and J by 0 bases, with 13 bases between them. CDR1 is SGHVS, CDR2 FQNEAQ, per germline. Full variable domain (remainder filled in from reference TRBV7-8 and TRBJ1-1): GAGVSQSPRYKVAKRGQDVALRCDPISGHVSLFWYQQALGQGPEFLTYFQNEAQLDKSGLPSDRFFAERPEGSVSTLKIQRTQQEDSAVYLCASSPTGTVNTEAFFGQGTRLTVV.

A few counts support this clone. The chain combines TRBV19 with TRBJ1-1, with D perhaps TRBD1 (5 bases). The CDR3 runs 14 residues. V was cut by 4 bases and J by 1 base, with 10 bases left in between. The germline gives CDR1 LNHDA, CDR2 SQIVND (reference sequence). The CDR3 DNA follows: TGTGCCAGTAGTACGGGACGGGGGAACACTGAAGCTTTCTTT. Translating gives CASSTGRGNTEAFF.